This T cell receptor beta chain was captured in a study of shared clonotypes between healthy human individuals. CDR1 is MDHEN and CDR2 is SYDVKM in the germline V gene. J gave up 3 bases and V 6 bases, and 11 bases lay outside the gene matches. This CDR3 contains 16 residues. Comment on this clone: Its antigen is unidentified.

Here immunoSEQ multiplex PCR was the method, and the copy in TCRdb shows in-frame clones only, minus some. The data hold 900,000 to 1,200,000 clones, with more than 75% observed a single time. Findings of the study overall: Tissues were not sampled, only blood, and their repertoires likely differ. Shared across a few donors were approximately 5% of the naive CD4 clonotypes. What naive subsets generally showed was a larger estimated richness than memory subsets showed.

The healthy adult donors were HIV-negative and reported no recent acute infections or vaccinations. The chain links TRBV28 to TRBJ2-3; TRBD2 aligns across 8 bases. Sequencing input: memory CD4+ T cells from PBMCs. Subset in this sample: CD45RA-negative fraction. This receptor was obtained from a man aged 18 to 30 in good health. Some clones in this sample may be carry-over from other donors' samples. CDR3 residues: CASRHPAGRVTDTQYF. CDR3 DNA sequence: TGTGCCAGCAGACACCCAGCCGGGAGGGTAACAGATACGCAGTATTTT.